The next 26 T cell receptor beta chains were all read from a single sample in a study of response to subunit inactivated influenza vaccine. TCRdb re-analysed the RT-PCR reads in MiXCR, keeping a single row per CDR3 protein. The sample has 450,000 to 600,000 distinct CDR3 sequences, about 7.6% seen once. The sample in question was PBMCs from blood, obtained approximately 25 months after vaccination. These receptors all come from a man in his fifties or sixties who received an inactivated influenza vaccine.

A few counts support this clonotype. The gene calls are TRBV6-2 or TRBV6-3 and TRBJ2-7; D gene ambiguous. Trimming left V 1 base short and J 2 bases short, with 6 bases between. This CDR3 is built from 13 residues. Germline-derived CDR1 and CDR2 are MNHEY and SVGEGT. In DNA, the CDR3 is TGTGCCAGCAGTTACTACAGAACCTACGAGCAGTACTTC. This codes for CASSYYRTYEQYF.

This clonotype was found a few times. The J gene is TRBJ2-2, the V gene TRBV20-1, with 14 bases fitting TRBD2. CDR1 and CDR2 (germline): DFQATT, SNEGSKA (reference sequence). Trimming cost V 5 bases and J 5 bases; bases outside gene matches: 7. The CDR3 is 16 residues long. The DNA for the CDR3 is TGCAGTGCTCCCGGGACTAGCGGGGGAGTAACCGGGGAGCTGTTTTTT. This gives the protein CSAPGTSGGVTGELFF.

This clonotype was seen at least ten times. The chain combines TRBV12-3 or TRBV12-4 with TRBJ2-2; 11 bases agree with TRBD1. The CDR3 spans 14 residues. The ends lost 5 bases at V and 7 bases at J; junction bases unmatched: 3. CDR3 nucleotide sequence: TGTGCCAGCAGTGGGACAGGGGGAATCGGGGAGCTGTTTTTT. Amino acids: CASSGTGGIGELFF.

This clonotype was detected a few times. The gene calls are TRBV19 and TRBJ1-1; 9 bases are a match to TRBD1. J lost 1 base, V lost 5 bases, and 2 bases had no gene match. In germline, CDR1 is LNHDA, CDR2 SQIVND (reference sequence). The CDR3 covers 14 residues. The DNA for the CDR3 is TGTGCCAGTAGTGTGGACAGGGGGAACACTGAAGCTTTCTTT. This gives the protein CASSVDRGNTEAFF.

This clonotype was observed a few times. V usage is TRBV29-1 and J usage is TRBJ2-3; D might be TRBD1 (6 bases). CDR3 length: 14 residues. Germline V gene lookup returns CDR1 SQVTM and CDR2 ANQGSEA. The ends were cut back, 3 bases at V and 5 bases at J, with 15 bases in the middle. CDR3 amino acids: CSVDGRGSVDTQYF. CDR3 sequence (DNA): TGCAGCGTTGATGGCAGGGGAAGTGTAGATACGCAGTATTTT.

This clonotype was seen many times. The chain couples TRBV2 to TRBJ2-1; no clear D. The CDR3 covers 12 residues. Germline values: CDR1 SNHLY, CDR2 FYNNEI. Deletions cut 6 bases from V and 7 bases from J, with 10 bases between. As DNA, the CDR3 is TGTGCCAGCAGCTTCACAAGAAATGAGCAGTTCTTC. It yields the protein CASSFTRNEQFF. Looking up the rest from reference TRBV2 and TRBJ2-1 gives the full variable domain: EPEVTQTPSHQVTQMGQEVILRCVPISNHLYFYWYRQILGQKVEFLVSFYNNEISEKSEIFDDQFSVERPDGSNFTLKIRSTKLEDSAMYFCASSFTRNEQFFGPGTRLTVL.

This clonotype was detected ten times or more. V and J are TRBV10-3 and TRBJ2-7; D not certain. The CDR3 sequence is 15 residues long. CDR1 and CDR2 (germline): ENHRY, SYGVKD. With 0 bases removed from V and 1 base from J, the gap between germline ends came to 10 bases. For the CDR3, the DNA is TGTGCCATCAGTGAGTCGATCAGTGTTTCCTACGAGCAGTACTTC. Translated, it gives CAISESISVSYEQYF.

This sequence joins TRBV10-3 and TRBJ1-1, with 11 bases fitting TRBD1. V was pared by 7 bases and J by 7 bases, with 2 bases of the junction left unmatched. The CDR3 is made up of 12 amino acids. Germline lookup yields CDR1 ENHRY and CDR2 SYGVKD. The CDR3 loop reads CAIKDRGLEAFF. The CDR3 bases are TGTGCCATCAAGGACAGGGGGCTTGAAGCTTTCTTT.

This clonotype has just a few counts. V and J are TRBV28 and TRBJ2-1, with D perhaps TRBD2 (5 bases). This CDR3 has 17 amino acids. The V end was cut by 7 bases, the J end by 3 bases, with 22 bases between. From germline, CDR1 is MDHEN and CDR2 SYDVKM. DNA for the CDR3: TGTGCCAGCAAACACCCTTGGGTGGGAGAGCGCTACAATGAGCAGTTCTTC. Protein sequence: CASKHPWVGERYNEQFF.

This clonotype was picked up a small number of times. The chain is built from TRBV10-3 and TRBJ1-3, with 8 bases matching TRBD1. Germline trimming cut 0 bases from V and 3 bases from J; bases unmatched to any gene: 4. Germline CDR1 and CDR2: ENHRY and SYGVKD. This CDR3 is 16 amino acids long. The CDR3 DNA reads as TGTGCCATCAGTGAGTCGAAGGACAGGGTTGGAAACACCATATATTTT. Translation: CAISESKDRVGNTIYF.

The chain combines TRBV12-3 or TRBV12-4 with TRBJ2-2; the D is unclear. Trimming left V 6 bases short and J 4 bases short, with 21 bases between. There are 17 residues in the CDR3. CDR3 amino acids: CASRPRTYLWSTGELFF. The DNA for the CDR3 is TGTGCCAGCAGGCCTAGGACCTACCTTTGGTCCACCGGGGAGCTGTTTTTT.

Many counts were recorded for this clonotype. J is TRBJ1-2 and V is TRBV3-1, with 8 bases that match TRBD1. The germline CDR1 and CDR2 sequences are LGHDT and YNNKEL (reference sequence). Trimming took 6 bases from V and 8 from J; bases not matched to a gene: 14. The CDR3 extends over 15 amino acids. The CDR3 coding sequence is TGTGCCAGCAGACCTGACTCTCAGGGGGCGAAAGGCTACACCTTC. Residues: CASRPDSQGAKGYTF.

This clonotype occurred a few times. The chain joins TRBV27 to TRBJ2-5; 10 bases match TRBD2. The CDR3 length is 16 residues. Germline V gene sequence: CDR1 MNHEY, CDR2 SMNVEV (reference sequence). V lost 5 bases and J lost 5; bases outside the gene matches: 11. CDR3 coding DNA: TGTGCCAGCAGTCCCCTCAGCGGGGGGGCCCCGGAGACCCAGTACTTC. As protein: CASSPLSGGAPETQYF.

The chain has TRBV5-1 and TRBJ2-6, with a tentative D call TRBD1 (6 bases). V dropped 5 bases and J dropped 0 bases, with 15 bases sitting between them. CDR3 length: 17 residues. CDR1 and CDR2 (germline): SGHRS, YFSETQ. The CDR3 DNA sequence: TGCGCCAGCAGTCCGGGACACGTTGACTCTGGGGCCAACGTCCTGACTTTC. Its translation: CASSPGHVDSGANVLTF.

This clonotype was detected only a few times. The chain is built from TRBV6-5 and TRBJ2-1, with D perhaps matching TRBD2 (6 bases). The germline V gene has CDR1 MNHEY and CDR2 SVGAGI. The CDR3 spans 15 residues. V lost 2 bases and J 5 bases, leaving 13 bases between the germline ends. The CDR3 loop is CASSYVGGPNNEQFF. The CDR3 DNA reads TGTGCCAGCAGTTACGTGGGGGGTCCCAACAATGAGCAGTTCTTC.

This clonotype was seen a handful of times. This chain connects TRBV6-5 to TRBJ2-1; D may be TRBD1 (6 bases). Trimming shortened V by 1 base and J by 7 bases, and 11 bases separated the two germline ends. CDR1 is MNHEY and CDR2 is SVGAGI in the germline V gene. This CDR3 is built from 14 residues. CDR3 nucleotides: TGTGCCAGCAGTTACTGGTCGGACAGAAATGAGCAGTTCTTC. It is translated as CASSYWSDRNEQFF.

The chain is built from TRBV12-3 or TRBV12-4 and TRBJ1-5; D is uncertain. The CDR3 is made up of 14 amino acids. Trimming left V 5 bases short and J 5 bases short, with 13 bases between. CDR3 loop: CASSDLGRHQPQHF. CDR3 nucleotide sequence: TGTGCCAGCAGTGATTTAGGGCGACATCAGCCCCAGCATTTT.

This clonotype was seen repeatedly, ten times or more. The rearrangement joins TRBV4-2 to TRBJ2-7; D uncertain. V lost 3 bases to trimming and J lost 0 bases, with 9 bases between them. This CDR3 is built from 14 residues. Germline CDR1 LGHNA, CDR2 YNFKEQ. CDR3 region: CASSHSIGSYEQYF. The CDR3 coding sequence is TGTGCCAGCAGCCACAGTATTGGCTCCTACGAGCAGTACTTC.

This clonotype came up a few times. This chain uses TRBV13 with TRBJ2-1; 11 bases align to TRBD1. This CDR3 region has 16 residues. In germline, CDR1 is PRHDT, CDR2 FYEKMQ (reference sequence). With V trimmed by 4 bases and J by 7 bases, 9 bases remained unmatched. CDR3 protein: CASSSLGQGEYNEQFF. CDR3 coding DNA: TGTGCCAGCAGCTCGTTGGGACAGGGGGAATATAATGAGCAGTTCTTC.

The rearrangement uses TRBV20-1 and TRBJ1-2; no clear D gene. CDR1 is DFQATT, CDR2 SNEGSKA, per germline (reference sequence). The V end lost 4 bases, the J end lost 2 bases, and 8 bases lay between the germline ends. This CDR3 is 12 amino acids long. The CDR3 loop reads CSAKRANYGYTF. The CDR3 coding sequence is TGCAGTGCTAAAAGGGCCAACTATGGCTACACCTTC.

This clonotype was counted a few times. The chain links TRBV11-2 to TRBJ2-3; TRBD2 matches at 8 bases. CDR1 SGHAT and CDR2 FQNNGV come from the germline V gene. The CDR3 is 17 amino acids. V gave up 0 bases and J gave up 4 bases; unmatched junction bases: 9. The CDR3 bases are TGTGCCAGCAGCTTAGATACGCGGGGGGTAAGAGCAGATACGCAGTATTTT. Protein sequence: CASSLDTRGVRADTQYF. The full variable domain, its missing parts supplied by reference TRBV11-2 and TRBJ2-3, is EAGVAQSPRYKIIEKRQSVAFWCNPISGHATLYWYQQILGQGPKLLIQFQNNGVVDDSQLPKDRFSAERLKGVDSTLKIQPAKLEDSAVYLCASSLDTRGVRADTQYFGPGTRLTVL.

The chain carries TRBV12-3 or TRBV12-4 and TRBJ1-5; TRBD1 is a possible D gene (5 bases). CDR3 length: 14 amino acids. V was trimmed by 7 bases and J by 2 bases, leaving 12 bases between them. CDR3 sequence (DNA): TGTGCCAGCACCACGGCACAGGGCAATCAGCCCCAGCATTTT. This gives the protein CASTTAQGNQPQHF.

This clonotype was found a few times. The CDR3 reads CASRTTGTSGEQFF. The CDR3 DNA sequence: TGTGCCAGCAGGACAACCGGGACTAGCGGCGAGCAGTTCTTC. The V and J genes are TRBV7-9 and TRBJ2-1; 11 bases are a match to TRBD2. The CDR3 has 14 amino acids. In germline, CDR1 is SEHNR, CDR2 FQNEAQ (reference sequence). The V gene end was trimmed by 6 bases and the J gene end by 10 bases; junction bases not matched to a gene: 8.

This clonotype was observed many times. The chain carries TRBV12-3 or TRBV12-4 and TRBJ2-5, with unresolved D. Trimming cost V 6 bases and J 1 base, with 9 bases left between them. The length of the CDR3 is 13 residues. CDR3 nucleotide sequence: TGTGCCAGCAGGATCGGAATCCAAGAGACCCAGTACTTC. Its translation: CASRIGIQETQYF.

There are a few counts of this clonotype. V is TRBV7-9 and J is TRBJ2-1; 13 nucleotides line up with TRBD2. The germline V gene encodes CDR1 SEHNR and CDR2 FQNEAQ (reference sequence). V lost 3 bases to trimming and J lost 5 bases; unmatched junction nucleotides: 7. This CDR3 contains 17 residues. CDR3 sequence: CASSFEGLAGSNNEQFF. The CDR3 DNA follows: TGTGCCAGCAGCTTCGAGGGACTAGCGGGGTCCAACAATGAGCAGTTCTTC.

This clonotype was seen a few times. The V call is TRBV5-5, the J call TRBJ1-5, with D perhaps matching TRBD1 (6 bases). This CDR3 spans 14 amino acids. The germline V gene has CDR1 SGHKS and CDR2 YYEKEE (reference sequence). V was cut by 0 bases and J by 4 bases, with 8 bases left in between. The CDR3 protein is CASSLVGQNQPQHF. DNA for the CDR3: TGTGCCAGCAGCTTGGTGGGACAAAATCAGCCCCAGCATTTT.